Following are 8 T cell receptor beta chains from one sample sequenced in a study of blood T cell repertoires in COVID-19. Produced via immunoSEQ multiplex PCR; TCRdb's table is partial and in-frame only. The profile shows roughly 240,000 clones, under 90% of them singletons. The sequenced material came from PBMCs or T cells enriched from blood (not recorded which). These receptors were obtained from a woman between 40 and 55 years old who had been exposed to COVID-19.

The CDR3, as DNA: TGTGCCAGCAGCTTAAACGCCGGACAGGGGGCTGGTGGGGCCAACGTCCTGACTTTC. This codes for CASSLNAGQGAGGANVLTF. The J gene is TRBJ2-6, the V gene TRBV7-3; TRBD1 matches 11 bases. The length of the CDR3 is 19 residues. Germline V gene lookup returns CDR1 SGHTA and CDR2 FQGTGA. J was trimmed by 3 bases and V by 1 base; bases with no gene match: 8.

The J gene is TRBJ1-6, the V gene TRBV28, with D possibly being TRBD1 (6 bases). CDR1 and CDR2 (germline): MDHEN, SYDVKM. This CDR3 region has 15 residues. V was pared by 3 bases and J by 5 bases, with 11 bases between. The CDR3 region has the DNA TGTGCCAGCAGTTTTTCCGACAGGCATAATTCACCCCTCCACTTT. Protein product: CASSFSDRHNSPLHF.

The V and J genes are TRBV18 and TRBJ1-2, with TRBD1 matching over 7 bases. The germline V gene encodes CDR1 KGHSH and CDR2 LQKENI. The CDR3 loop spans 14 amino acids. The junction had 13 bases not matched to a gene; V was cut back by 8 bases and J by 7 bases. CDR3 in DNA: TGTGCCAGCACCGCCGGGACAGTGGCTTTTGGCTACACCTTC. This encodes CASTAGTVAFGYTF.

V gene TRBV21-1 combines with J gene TRBJ1-5; TRBD1, as called in the table, went unchecked against the DNA. TRBV21-1 is assigned pseudogene status. This CDR3 is built from 17 residues. The CDR3 sequence is CASSAPQGLIGNQPQHF. As DNA, the CDR3 is TGTGCCAGCAGCGCACCCCAGGGGCTAATCGGCAATCAGCCCCAGCATTTT.

This chain connects TRBV9 to TRBJ1-1; 7 bases agree with TRBD1. With V trimmed by 0 bases and J by 8 bases, 10 bases remained unmatched. Germline assignment: CDR1 SGDLS and CDR2 YYNGEE. This CDR3 spans 15 amino acids. The CDR3 bases are TGTGCCAGCAGCGTAGGCGTGGTGGAGGGGGCAGAAGCTTTCTTT. Residues: CASSVGVVEGAEAFF.

Only one count was recorded for this clone. The V gene is TRBV5-4, the J gene TRBJ1-6, with D perhaps TRBD1 (5 bases). CDR1 and CDR2 (germline): SGHNT, YYREEE (reference sequence). The CDR3 contains 15 residues. V was shortened by 4 bases and J by 7 bases, with 15 bases between the two germline ends. CDR3 residues: CASSLEQGQNSPLHF. The DNA for the CDR3 is TGTGCCAGCAGCCTGGAGCAGGGCCAAAATTCACCCCTCCACTTT.

The chain links TRBV7-9 to TRBJ1-1; 8 bases line up with TRBD1. Trimming removed 5 bases from V and 5 bases from J; junction bases left unmatched: 4. Germline-derived CDR1 and CDR2 are SEHNR and FQNEAQ (reference sequence). The CDR3 length is 13 residues. This CDR3 is CASSPTGGTEAFF. As DNA, the CDR3 is TGTGCCAGCAGCCCTACAGGGGGGACTGAAGCTTTCTTT.

This clone is a singleton in its sample. The chain carries TRBV12-3 or TRBV12-4 and TRBJ1-6; D unresolved. V was shortened by 1 base and J by 9 bases, with 4 bases between the two germline ends. CDR3 length: 12 residues. The CDR3 sequence: CASSLGSSPLHF. For the CDR3, the DNA is TGTGCCAGCAGTTTAGGGAGTTCACCCCTCCACTTT.